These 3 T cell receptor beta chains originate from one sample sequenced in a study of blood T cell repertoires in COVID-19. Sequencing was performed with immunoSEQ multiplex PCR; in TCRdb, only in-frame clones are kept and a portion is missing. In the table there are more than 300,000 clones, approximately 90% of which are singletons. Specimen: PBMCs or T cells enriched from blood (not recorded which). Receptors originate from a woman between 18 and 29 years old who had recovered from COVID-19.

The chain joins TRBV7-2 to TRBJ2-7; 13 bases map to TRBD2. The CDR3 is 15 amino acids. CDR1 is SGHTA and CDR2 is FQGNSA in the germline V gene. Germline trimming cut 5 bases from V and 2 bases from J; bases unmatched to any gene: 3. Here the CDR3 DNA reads TGTGCCAGCAGCGCACTAGCGGGGGGGGCCTACGAGCAGTACTTC. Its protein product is CASSALAGGAYEQYF.

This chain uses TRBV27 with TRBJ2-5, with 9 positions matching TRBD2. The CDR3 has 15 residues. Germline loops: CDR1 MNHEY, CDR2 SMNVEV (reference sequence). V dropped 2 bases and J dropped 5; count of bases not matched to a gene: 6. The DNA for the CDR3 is TGTGCCAGCAGTTTAGTGAGCGGGGGGTCCGAGACCCAGTACTTC. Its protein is CASSLVSGGSETQYF.

CDR3 loop: CASSDKITNTEAFF. The CDR3 DNA follows: TGTGCCAGCAGCGACAAAATCACGAACACTGAAGCTTTCTTT. This chain joins TRBV5-4 and TRBJ1-1; D call uncertain. Germline V gives CDR1 SGHNT, CDR2 YYREEE (reference sequence). Trimming removed 4 bases from V and 1 base from J, with 11 bases in between. The CDR3 has 14 residues.